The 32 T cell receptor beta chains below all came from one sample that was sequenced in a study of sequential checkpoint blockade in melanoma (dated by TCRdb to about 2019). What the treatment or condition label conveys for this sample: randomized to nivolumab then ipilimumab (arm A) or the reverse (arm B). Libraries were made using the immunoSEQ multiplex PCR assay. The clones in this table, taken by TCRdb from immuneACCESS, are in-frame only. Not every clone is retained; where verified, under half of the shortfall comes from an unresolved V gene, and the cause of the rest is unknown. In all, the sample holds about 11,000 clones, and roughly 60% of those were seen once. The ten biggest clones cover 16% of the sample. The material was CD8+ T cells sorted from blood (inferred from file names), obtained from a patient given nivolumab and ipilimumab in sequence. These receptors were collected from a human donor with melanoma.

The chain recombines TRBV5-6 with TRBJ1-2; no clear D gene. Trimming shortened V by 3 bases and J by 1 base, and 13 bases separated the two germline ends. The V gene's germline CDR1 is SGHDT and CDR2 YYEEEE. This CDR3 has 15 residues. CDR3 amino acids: CASSYTGYLNYGYTF. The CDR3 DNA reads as TGTGCCAGCAGCTATACGGGATACCTTAACTATGGCTACACCTTC.

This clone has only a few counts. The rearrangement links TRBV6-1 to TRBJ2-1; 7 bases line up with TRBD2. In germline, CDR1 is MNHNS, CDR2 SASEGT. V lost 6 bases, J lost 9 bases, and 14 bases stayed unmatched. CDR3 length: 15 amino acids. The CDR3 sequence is CASRLSSGPLVEQFF. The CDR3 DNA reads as TGTGCCAGCAGGCTATCTAGCGGCCCTCTAGTTGAGCAGTTCTTC.

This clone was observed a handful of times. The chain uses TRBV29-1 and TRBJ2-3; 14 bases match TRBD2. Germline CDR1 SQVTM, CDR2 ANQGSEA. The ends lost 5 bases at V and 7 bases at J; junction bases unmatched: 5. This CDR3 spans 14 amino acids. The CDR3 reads CSVLGLAGVNTQYF. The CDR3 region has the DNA TGCAGCGTTTTGGGACTAGCGGGAGTAAATACGCAGTATTTT.

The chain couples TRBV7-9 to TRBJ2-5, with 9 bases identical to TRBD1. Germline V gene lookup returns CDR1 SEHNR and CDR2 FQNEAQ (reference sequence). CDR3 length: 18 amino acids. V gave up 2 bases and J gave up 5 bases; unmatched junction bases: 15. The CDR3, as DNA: TGTGCCAGCAGCTTATGGGGCAAACGGGACAGGGCGGAGGAGACCCAGTACTTC. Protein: CASSLWGKRDRAEETQYF.

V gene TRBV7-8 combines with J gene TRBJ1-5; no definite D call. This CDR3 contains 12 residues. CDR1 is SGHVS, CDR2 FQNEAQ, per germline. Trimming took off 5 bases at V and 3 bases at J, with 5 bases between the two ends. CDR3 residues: CASSPDNQPQHF. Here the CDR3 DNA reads TGTGCCAGCAGCCCAGACAATCAGCCCCAGCATTTT.

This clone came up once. CDR3 residues: CASSLTGAGGKETQYF. The CDR3 nucleotides read TGTGCCAGCAGCTTAACAGGGGCGGGGGGAAAAGAGACCCAGTACTTC. This chain connects TRBV7-3 to TRBJ2-5, with TRBD2 matching 8 bases. CDR1 and CDR2 (germline): SGHTA, FQGTGA. This CDR3 region has 16 residues. V was clipped by 0 bases and J by 3 bases; unmatched bases: 6.

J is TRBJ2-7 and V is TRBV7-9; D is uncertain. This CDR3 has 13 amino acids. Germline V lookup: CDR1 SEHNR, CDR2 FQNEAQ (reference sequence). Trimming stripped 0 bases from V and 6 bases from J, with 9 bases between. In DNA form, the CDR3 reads TGTGCCAGCAGCTTAGCAACTGAAGCCGAGCAGTACTTC. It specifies CASSLATEAEQYF.

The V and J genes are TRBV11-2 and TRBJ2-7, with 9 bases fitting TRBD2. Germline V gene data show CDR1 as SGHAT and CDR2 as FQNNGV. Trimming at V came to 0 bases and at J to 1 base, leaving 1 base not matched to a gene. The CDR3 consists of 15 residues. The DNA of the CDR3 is TGTGCCAGCAGCTTAGAACTAGCGGGTTCCTACGAGCAGTACTTC. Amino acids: CASSLELAGSYEQYF.

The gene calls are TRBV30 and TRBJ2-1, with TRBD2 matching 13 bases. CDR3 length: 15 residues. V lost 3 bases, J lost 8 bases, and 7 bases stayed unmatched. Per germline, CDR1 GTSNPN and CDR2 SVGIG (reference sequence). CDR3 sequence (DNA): TGTGCCTGGAGGCCGGGACTAGCGGGAAACGATGAGCAGTTCTTC. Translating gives CAWRPGLAGNDEQFF.

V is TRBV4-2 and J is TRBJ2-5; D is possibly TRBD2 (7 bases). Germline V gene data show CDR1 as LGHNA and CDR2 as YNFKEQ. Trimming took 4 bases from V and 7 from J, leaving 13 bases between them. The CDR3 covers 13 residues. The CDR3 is CASSPGLGGTQYF. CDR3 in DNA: TGTGCCAGCAGCCCTGGACTAGGGGGGACCCAGTACTTC.

CDR3 loop: CASSLVEAPEAFF. The DNA of the CDR3 is TGTGCCAGCAGCTTGGTTGAGGCCCCTGAAGCTTTCTTT. The rearrangement links TRBV5-6 to TRBJ1-1; no definite D call. The CDR3 extends over 13 amino acids. Germline CDR1 SGHDT, CDR2 YYEEEE. V lost 0 bases, J lost 6 bases, and 9 bases lay in between.

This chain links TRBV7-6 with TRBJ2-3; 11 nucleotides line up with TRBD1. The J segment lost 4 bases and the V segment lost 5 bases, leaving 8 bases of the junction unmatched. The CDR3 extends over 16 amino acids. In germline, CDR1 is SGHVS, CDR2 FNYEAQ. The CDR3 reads CASSLGTGGWADTQYF. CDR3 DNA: TGTGCCAGCAGCCTAGGGACAGGGGGATGGGCAGATACGCAGTATTTT.

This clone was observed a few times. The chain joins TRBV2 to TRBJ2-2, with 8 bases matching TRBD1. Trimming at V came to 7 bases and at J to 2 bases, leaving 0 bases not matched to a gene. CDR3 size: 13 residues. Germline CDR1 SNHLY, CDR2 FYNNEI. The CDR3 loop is CASTGGNTGELFF. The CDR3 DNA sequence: TGTGCCAGCACAGGGGGCAACACCGGGGAGCTGTTTTTT.

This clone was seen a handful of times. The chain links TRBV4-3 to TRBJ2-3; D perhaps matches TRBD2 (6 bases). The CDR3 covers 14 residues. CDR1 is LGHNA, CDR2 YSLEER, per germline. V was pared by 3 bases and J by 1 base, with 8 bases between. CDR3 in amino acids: CASSHRRGTDTQYF. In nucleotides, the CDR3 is TGCGCCAGCAGCCACAGGAGGGGCACAGATACGCAGTATTTT.

CDR3 amino acids: CSAALPGQGVYGYTF. Here the CDR3 DNA reads TGCAGCGCTGCGTTACCGGGACAGGGTGTCTATGGCTACACCTTC. The chain employs TRBV29-1 and TRBJ1-2; 9 bases align to TRBD1. CDR3 size: 15 residues. V shed 7 bases, J shed 4 bases, and the junction held 13 bases outside the gene matches. Per the germline V gene, CDR1 is SQVTM and CDR2 is ANQGSEA.

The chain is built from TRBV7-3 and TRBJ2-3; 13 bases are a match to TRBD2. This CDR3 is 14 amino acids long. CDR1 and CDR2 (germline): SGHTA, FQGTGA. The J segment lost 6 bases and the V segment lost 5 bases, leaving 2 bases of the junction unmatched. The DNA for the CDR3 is TGTGCCAGCAGCAGGGGACTAGCGGGGGATACGCAGTATTTT. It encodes CASSRGLAGDTQYF.

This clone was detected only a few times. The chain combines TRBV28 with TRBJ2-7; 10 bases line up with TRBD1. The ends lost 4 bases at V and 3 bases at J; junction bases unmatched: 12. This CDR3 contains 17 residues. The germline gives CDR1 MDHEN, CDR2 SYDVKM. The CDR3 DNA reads TGTGCCAGCAGTTCTAAGACAGGGGGCGCCTGGCTCTACGAGCAGTACTTC. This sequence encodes CASSSKTGGAWLYEQYF.

CDR3 protein: CASSVRGQGTRLDQPQHF. The CDR3 bases are TGTGCCAGCAGTGTAAGGGGACAGGGGACGCGACTCGATCAGCCCCAGCATTTT. The chain joins TRBV27 to TRBJ1-5, with 10 bases lining up with TRBD1. Germline V CDR1 and CDR2: MNHEY, SMNVEV (reference sequence). The CDR3 has 18 residues. Unmatched junction bases numbered 15, after V lost 5 bases and J lost 5 bases.

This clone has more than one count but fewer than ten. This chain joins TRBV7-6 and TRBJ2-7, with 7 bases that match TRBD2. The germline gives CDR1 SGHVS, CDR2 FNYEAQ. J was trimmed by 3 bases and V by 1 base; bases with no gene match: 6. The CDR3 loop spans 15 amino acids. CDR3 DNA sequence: TGTGCCAGCAGCTTAGAGGCGGGAGTAGGCTACGAGCAGTACTTC. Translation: CASSLEAGVGYEQYF. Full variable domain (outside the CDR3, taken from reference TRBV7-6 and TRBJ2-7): GAGVSQSPRYKVTKRGQDVALRCDPISGHVSLYWYRQALGQGPEFLTYFNYEAQQDKSGLPNDRFSAERPEGSISTLTIQRTEQRDSAMYRCASSLEAGVGYEQYFGPGTRLTVT.

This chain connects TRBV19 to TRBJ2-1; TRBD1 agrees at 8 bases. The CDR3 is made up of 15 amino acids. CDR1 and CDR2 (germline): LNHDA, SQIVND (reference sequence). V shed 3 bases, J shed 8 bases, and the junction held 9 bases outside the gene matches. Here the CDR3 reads CASSMVRTGLDEQFF. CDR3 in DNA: TGTGCCAGTAGTATGGTAAGGACAGGGCTCGATGAGCAGTTCTTC.

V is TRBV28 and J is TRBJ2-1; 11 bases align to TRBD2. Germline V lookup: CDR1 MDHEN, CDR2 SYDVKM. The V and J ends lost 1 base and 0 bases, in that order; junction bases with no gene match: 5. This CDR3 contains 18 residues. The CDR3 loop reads CASSLLAGGPSSYNEQFF. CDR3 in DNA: TGTGCCAGCAGTTTATTAGCGGGAGGGCCTAGCTCCTACAATGAGCAGTTCTTC. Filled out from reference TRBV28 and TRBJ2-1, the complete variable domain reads DVKVTQSSRYLVKRTGEKVFLECVQDMDHENMFWYRQDPGLGLRLIYFSYDVKMKEKGDIPEGYSVSREKKERFSLILESASTNQTSMYLCASSLLAGGPSSYNEQFFGPGTRLTVL.

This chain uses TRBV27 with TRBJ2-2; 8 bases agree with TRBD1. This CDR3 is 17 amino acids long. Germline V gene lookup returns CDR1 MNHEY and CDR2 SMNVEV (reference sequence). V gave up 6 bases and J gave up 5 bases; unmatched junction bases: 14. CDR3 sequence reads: CASSPPAGGFETGELFF. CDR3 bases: TGTGCCAGCAGCCCCCCTGCAGGGGGCTTCGAAACCGGGGAGCTGTTTTTT.

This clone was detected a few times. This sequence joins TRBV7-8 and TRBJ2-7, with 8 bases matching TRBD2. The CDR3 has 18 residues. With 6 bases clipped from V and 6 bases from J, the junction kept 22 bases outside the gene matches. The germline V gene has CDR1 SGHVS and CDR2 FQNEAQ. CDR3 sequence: CASSRTPLGGGRIFEQYF. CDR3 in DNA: TGTGCCAGCAGTCGAACCCCTCTCGGGGGGGGGCGAATTTTCGAGCAGTACTTC.

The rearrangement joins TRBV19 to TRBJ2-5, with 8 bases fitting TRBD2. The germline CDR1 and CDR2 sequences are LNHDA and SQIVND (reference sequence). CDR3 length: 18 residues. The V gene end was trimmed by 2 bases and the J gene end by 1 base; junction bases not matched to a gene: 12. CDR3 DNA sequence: TGTGCCAGTAGTATAAGGGTTACGGCGGGAGGTCTCCAAGAGACCCAGTACTTC. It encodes CASSIRVTAGGLQETQYF. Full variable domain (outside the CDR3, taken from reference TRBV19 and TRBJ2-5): DGGITQSPKYLFRKEGQNVTLSCEQNLNHDAMYWYRQDPGQGLRLIYYSQIVNDFQKGDIAEGYSVSREKKESFPLTVTSAQKNPTAFYLCASSIRVTAGGLQETQYFGPGTRLLVL.

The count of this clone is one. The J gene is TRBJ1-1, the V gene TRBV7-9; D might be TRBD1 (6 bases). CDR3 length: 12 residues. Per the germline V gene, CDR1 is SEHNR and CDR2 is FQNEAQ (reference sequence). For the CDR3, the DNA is TGTGCAGCCGGGGGGCTGGGCACTGAAGCTTTCTTT. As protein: CAAGGLGTEAFF.

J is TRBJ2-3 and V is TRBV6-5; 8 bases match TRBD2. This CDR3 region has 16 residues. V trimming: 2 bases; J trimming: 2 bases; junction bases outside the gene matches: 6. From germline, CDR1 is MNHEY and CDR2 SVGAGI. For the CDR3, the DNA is TGTGCCAGCAGTTACGGGCTAGCGGGCCTCACAGATACGCAGTATTTT. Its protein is CASSYGLAGLTDTQYF.

The CDR3 reads CSVIEETQYF. CDR3 nucleotide sequence: TGCAGCGTTATCGAGGAGACCCAGTACTTC. The chain has TRBV29-1 and TRBJ2-5; D unclear. This CDR3 has 10 residues. CDR1 is SQVTM, CDR2 ANQGSEA, per germline. V lost 5 bases and J 5 bases, leaving 6 bases between the germline ends.

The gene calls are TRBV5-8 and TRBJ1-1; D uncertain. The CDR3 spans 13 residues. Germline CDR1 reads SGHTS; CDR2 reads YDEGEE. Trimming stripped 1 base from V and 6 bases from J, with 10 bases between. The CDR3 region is CASSLYPQSEAFF. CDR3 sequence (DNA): TGTGCCAGCAGCTTGTACCCTCAGTCTGAAGCTTTCTTT.

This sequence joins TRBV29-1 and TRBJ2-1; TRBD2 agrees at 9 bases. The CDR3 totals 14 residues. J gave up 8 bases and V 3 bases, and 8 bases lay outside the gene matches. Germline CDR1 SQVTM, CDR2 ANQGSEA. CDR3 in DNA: TGCAGCGTTGACGGTATTAGCGGGGGTGATGAGCAGTTCTTC. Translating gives CSVDGISGGDEQFF.

This CDR3 reads CASSDNGPRNTQYF. DNA of the CDR3: TGTGCCAGTAGTGACAATGGGCCCCGGAATACGCAGTATTTT. The V and J genes are TRBV19 and TRBJ2-3; D uncertain. The CDR3 runs 14 residues. Germline CDR1 LNHDA, CDR2 SQIVND (reference sequence). Trimming took off 5 bases at V and 7 bases at J, with 16 bases between the two ends.

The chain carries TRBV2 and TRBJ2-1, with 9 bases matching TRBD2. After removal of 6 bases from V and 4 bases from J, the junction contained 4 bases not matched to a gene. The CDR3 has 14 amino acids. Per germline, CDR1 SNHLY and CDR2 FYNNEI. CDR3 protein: CASRRAGGYNEQFF. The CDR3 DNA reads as TGTGCCAGCAGGCGGGCGGGAGGGTACAATGAGCAGTTCTTC.

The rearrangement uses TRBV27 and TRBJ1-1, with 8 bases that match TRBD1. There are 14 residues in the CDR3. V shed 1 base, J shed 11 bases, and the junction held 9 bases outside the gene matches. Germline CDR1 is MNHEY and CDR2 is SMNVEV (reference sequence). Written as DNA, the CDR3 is TGTGCCAGCAGTTTATGGGCAGGGGGCCAATTGGCTTTCTTT. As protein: CASSLWAGGQLAFF.